A single sample is the source of the 23 T cell receptor beta chains below, sequenced in a study of T cells in Graves' hyperthyroidism and ophthalmopathy. The CDR3 regions of TCR beta were amplified from RNA transcripts. The TCR CDR3 was amplified in a first-round RT-PCR using the HTBI primer set. TCRdb used MiXCR to reprocess the multiplex PCR reads, holding one entry per CDR3 protein. The sample has about 250,000 distinct CDR3 sequences, approximately 23% seen once. Sequenced input: blood. The receptors come from a man under 40 with Graves' ophthalmopathy.

In its sample, this clonotype was seen once. The chain is built from TRBV20-1 and TRBJ2-1; TRBD2 matches at 9 bases. J was trimmed by 7 bases and V by 0 bases; bases with no gene match: 4. CDR1 and CDR2 from the germline V gene are DFQATT and SNEGSKA (reference sequence). The length of the CDR3 is 14 residues. DNA for the CDR3: TGCAGTGCTAGAGATCTAGCGGGATTTAATGAGCAGTTCTTC. Encoded protein: CSARDLAGFNEQFF.

The chain carries TRBV20-1 and TRBJ2-1, with D tentatively TRBD2 (6 bases). The CDR3 runs 15 residues. V was trimmed by 6 bases and J by 8 bases, leaving 23 bases between them. Per germline, CDR1 DFQATT and CDR2 SNEGSKA (reference sequence). The CDR3 loop is CSAPSGLPFGDEQFF. CDR3 DNA: TGCAGTGCCCCCTCGGGACTCCCTTTTGGGGATGAGCAGTTCTTC.

The sample holds many counts of this clonotype. This chain joins TRBV28 and TRBJ2-1; D perhaps matches TRBD2 (6 bases). Trimming removed 6 bases at V and 4 bases at J, with 22 bases between. CDR1 is MDHEN and CDR2 is SYDVKM in the germline V gene. CDR3 size: 17 residues. The CDR3 protein is CASSPPSGSSEYNEQFF. CDR3 DNA sequence: TGTGCCAGCAGCCCTCCTTCCGGGAGCTCCGAATACAATGAGCAGTTCTTC.

This clonotype was recorded a few times. The gene calls are TRBV5-6 and TRBJ1-2, with a possible D match to TRBD1 (6 bases). CDR3 length: 16 amino acids. The V and J ends lost 4 bases and 0 bases respectively, with 16 bases between them. CDR1 and CDR2 from the germline V gene are SGHDT and YYEEEE. CDR3 loop: CASSPKNRATNYGYTF. Written as DNA, the CDR3 is TGTGCCAGCAGCCCAAAAAACAGGGCTACTAACTATGGCTACACCTTC.

This clonotype has only one observation. This rearrangement joins TRBV7-2 to TRBJ1-2; 10 positions agree with TRBD1. V dropped 4 bases and J dropped 4; count of bases not matched to a gene: 9. CDR3 length: 16 residues. CDR1 is SGHTA and CDR2 is FQGNSA in the germline V gene. This CDR3 is CASSSGPGTGAYGYTF. The CDR3 bases are TGTGCCAGCAGCTCCGGACCCGGGACAGGGGCCTATGGCTACACCTTC.

This clonotype showed up just a few times. This sequence joins TRBV20-1 and TRBJ1-2; D is unclear. This CDR3 is built from 11 residues. In germline, CDR1 is DFQATT, CDR2 SNEGSKA (reference sequence). The germline V and J ends were trimmed by 3 bases and 8 bases, with 10 bases remaining between them. The CDR3 loop reads CSAREMGGYTF. The CDR3 bases are TGCAGTGCTAGGGAAATGGGAGGCTACACCTTC.

The chain recombines TRBV11-3 with TRBJ2-6; TRBD1 matches 9 bases. With 5 bases clipped from V and 5 bases from J, the junction kept 4 bases outside the gene matches. The CDR3 consists of 15 residues. Germline V gene data show CDR1 as SGHNT and CDR2 as YENEEA. The CDR3 region has the DNA TGTGCCAGCAGCCCGGGACAGGGCAGGGCCAACGTCCTGACTTTC. It is translated as CASSPGQGRANVLTF.

The J gene is TRBJ1-2, the V gene TRBV28; unclear D gene. Germline CDR1 reads MDHEN; CDR2 reads SYDVKM. This CDR3 comprises 12 residues. V was clipped by 2 bases and J by 6 bases, with 7 bases between them. Written as DNA, the CDR3 is TGTGCCAGCAGTTTACAACAGAATGGCTACACCTTC. Its translation: CASSLQQNGYTF.

The sample holds many counts of this clonotype. The V gene is TRBV7-9, the J gene TRBJ1-5; no reliable D call. Germline V lookup: CDR1 SEHNR, CDR2 FQNEAQ (reference sequence). V was cut by 2 bases and J by 5 bases, with 7 bases left in between. The CDR3 has 13 amino acids. The CDR3 protein is CASSLLADQPQHF. The CDR3 DNA reads TGTGCCAGCAGCTTATTGGCTGATCAGCCCCAGCATTTT.

V and J are TRBV7-9 and TRBJ1-4; D gene unclear. Germline CDR1 and CDR2: SEHNR and FQNEAQ (reference sequence). This CDR3 region has 14 residues. Trimming cost V 1 base and J 4 bases, with 7 bases left between them. The CDR3 DNA reads TGTGCCAGCAGCTTAGTTTCCAGTAATGAAAAACTGTTTTTT. Its translation: CASSLVSSNEKLFF.

In this sample, this clonotype turned up many times. The chain combines TRBV18 with TRBJ2-1; D is unclear. The length of the CDR3 is 13 residues. CDR1 is KGHSH, CDR2 LQKENI, per germline. V dropped 1 base and J dropped 6 bases, with 7 bases sitting between them. Written as DNA, the CDR3 is TGTGCCAGCTCACCACGGCGCCTCAATGAGCAGTTCTTC. Encoded protein: CASSPRRLNEQFF.

This clonotype occurred many times. The chain couples TRBV5-6 to TRBJ1-2, with D hard to call. The germline V gene has CDR1 SGHDT and CDR2 YYEEEE. Trimming shortened V by 2 bases and J by 8 bases, and 13 bases separated the two germline ends. The CDR3 is 13 amino acids. CDR3: CASSFLGIDGYTF. CDR3 coding DNA: TGTGCCAGCAGCTTTTTGGGGATTGACGGCTACACCTTC. Complete variable domain (other parts from reference TRBV5-6 and TRBJ1-2): DAGVTQSPTHLIKTRGQQVTLRCSPKSGHDTVSWYQQALGQGPQFIFQYYEEEERQRGNFPDRFSGHQFPNYSSELNVNALLLGDSALYLCASSFLGIDGYTFGSGTRLTVV.

V usage is TRBV6-1 and J usage is TRBJ1-6, with D possibly matching TRBD1 (5 bases). Germline V gives CDR1 MNHNS, CDR2 SASEGT. The CDR3 runs 21 residues. V dropped 1 base and J dropped 0 bases, with 22 bases sitting between them. CDR3 protein: CASSEDVIHRGEDSYNSPLHF. The CDR3 region has the DNA TGTGCCAGCAGTGAAGACGTTATTCATCGGGGGGAAGACTCCTATAATTCACCCCTCCACTTT.

DNA for the CDR3: TGTGCCAGCTCACCACCGGGTTCGGGGGGTGAAGCTTTCTTT. It is translated as CASSPPGSGGEAFF. The chain recombines TRBV18 with TRBJ1-1; a possible D gene is TRBD1 (5 bases). Per the germline V gene, CDR1 is KGHSH and CDR2 is LQKENI. The CDR3 loop spans 14 amino acids. V lost 0 bases to trimming and J lost 7 bases, with 12 bases between them.

The chain couples TRBV27 to TRBJ2-1; TRBD2 agrees at 11 bases. The CDR3 is 16 residues long. V shed 2 bases and J 9 bases; nucleotides not matched to a gene: 9. Germline CDR1 MNHEY, CDR2 SMNVEV (reference sequence). The CDR3 loop reads CASSLIAGGPFGEQFF. The CDR3, as DNA: TGTGCCAGCAGTTTAATAGCGGGAGGGCCATTCGGTGAGCAGTTCTTC.

This clonotype has at least ten counts. V gene TRBV12-3 or TRBV12-4 combines with J gene TRBJ1-1, with TRBD1 matching over 9 bases. The V gene end was trimmed by 7 bases and the J gene end by 4 bases; junction bases not matched to a gene: 10. The CDR3 sequence is 15 residues long. The CDR3 nucleotides are TGTGCCAGCAACAACAGGGGGCGCCGGGGCACTGAAGCTTTCTTT. It codes for CASNNRGRRGTEAFF.

On this clonotype: In this CDR3 the conserved last residue, phenylalanine or tryptophan, is missing, so a read error is likely. This chain connects TRBV7-3 to TRBJ1-2; D gene ambiguous. Germline CDR1 and CDR2: SGHTA and FQGTGA. There are 13 residues in the CDR3. Trimming removed 5 bases from V and 4 bases from J, with 11 bases in between. The CDR3: CASSGKGIYGYTC. For the CDR3, the DNA is TGTGCCAGCAGCGGAAAGGGAATCTATGGCTACACCTGC.

To note about this clonotype: A much larger clone sits a single nucleotide away, making a read error possible. This chain joins TRBV18 and TRBJ2-1; D possibly corresponds to TRBD1 (5 bases). Germline assignment: CDR1 KGHSH and CDR2 LQKENI. This CDR3 spans 11 amino acids. The CDR3 nucleotides read TGTGTCAGCTCACCACTGCAGGGACAGTTCTTC. The encoded protein is CVSSPLQGQFF.

The sample holds a few counts of this clonotype. The chain couples TRBV6-1 to TRBJ2-3, with 13 bases aligning to TRBD2. The length of the CDR3 is 16 residues. J was trimmed by 4 bases and V by 3 bases; bases with no gene match: 4. In germline, CDR1 is MNHNS, CDR2 SASEGT. Here the CDR3 reads CASSDPGTSGADTQYF. The CDR3 bases are TGTGCCAGCAGTGACCCCGGGACTAGCGGGGCAGATACGCAGTATTTT.

This clonotype was counted only a few times. V is TRBV12-3 or TRBV12-4 and J is TRBJ1-4; 7 bases are shared with TRBD1. CDR3 length: 13 amino acids. V dropped 8 bases and J dropped 7; count of bases not matched to a gene: 7. In DNA, the CDR3 is TGTGCCAGCGCAAGACAGGGTGGTGAAAAACTGTTTTTT. Its translation: CASARQGGEKLFF.

Many counts were recorded for this clonotype. The rearrangement uses TRBV20-1 and TRBJ2-5; the match to TRBD2 covers 8 bases. J lost 4 bases, V lost 3 bases, and 13 bases had no gene match. The CDR3 spans 16 residues. Germline values: CDR1 DFQATT, CDR2 SNEGSKA (reference sequence). CDR3: CSASGFAGGAGETQYF. In DNA form, the CDR3 reads TGCAGTGCTAGCGGATTTGCGGGAGGCGCGGGAGAGACCCAGTACTTC.

The genes are TRBV11-3 and TRBJ2-2; the D gene is possibly TRBD2 (5 bases). There are 14 residues in the CDR3. With 5 bases removed from V and 2 bases from J, the gap between germline ends came to 9 bases. Germline V CDR1 and CDR2: SGHNT, YENEEA. The CDR3 reads CASSEGANTGELFF. The CDR3 nucleotides read TGTGCCAGCAGCGAGGGAGCTAACACCGGGGAGCTGTTTTTT.

This clonotype came up a few times. The chain combines TRBV9 with TRBJ2-7; the match to TRBD2 covers 7 bases. The length of the CDR3 is 15 residues. Germline V gives CDR1 SGDLS, CDR2 YYNGEE. The J segment lost 0 bases and the V segment lost 5 bases, leaving 8 bases of the junction unmatched. The CDR3 nucleotides are TGTGCCAGCAGTTTACCGGGAGGCCTCTCCTACGAGCAGTACTTC. This encodes CASSLPGGLSYEQYF. Combining the CDR3 with reference TRBV9 and TRBJ2-7 gives the whole variable domain DSGVTQTPKHLITATGQRVTLRCSPRSGDLSVYWYQQSLDQGLQFLIQYYNGEERAKGNILERFSAQQFPDLHSELNLSSLELGDSALYFCASSLPGGLSYEQYFGPGTRLTVT.